The 20 T cell receptor beta chains given below trace back to one sample, sequenced in a study of CD8 T cells in ankylosing spondylitis. Study-wide results and limits: About 8 highly homologous variants made up a TCR beta motif, and this motif appeared characteristic of ankylosing spondylitis blood.

No antigen has been assigned to these receptors. Via MiXCR, TCRdb re-called the 5' RACE reads, giving one row per CDR3 protein. The sample gives roughly 370,000 distinct CDR3 sequences, 20% to 25% of which show up once; about 17% is in the top ten. Sequences were obtained from blood, either unsorted or a sorted T cell fraction (not recorded which). These receptors were obtained from a male donor with ankylosing spondylitis.

This clonotype turned up a few times. The J gene is TRBJ1-4, the V gene TRBV15; D gene uncertain. The germline gives CDR1 LNHNV, CDR2 YYDKDF (reference sequence). The CDR3 is 15 amino acids. V was clipped by 7 bases and J by 8 bases, with 20 bases between them. The CDR3 nucleotides read TGTGCCACCACCCGTTTGGGCGGGCGAGGGGAAAAACTGTTTTTT. Translation: CATTRLGGRGEKLFF.

This chain uses TRBV19 with TRBJ1-5; D is unclear. Germline CDR1 and CDR2: LNHDA and SQIVND (reference sequence). V dropped 3 bases and J dropped 3 bases, with 9 bases sitting between them. The CDR3 extends over 14 amino acids. Here the CDR3 reads CASSMLGINQPQHF. In nucleotides, the CDR3 is TGTGCCAGTAGTATGTTGGGTATCAATCAGCCCCAGCATTTT.

The chain joins TRBV10-1 to TRBJ2-4, with 7 bases fitting TRBD1. Germline V gene sequence: CDR1 WNHNN, CDR2 SYGVQD (reference sequence). This CDR3 spans 15 amino acids. V dropped 5 bases and J dropped 1; count of bases not matched to a gene: 5. The CDR3 is CASSTDRAAKNIQYF. CDR3 DNA: TGCGCCAGCAGTACTGACAGGGCCGCCAAAAACATTCAGTACTTC.

J is TRBJ1-1 and V is TRBV29-1; D remains ambiguous. This CDR3 contains 10 residues. CDR1 SQVTM and CDR2 ANQGSEA come from the germline V gene. Trimming took off 6 bases at V and 11 bases at J, with 13 bases between the two ends. The CDR3 nucleotides are TGCAGCGTCAGGACCCGTTTGGCTTTCTTT. Its protein product is CSVRTRLAFF. Combining the CDR3 with reference TRBV29-1 and TRBJ1-1 gives the whole variable domain SAVISQKPSRDICQRGTSLTIQCQVDSQVTMMFWYRQQPGQSLTLIATANQGSEATYESGFVIDKFPISRPNLTFSTLTVSNMSPEDSSIYLCSVRTRLAFFGQGTRLTVV.

This clonotype appeared many times. Compared with germline, one end of the junction differs, possibly owing to a read error. This CDR3 reads CASSLTSGSYNEQFF. CDR3 nucleotides: TGTGCCAGCAGTTTGACTAGCGGCTCCTACAATGAGCAGTTCTTC. The gene calls are TRBV5-1 and TRBJ2-1, with 9 bases matching TRBD2. CDR3 length: 15 amino acids. Germline values: CDR1 SGHRS, CDR2 YFSETQ.

The chain uses TRBV11-2 and TRBJ2-1; 12 nucleotides agree with TRBD2. V was clipped by 2 bases and J by 7 bases; unmatched bases: 9. The CDR3 consists of 17 residues. CDR1 and CDR2 from the germline V gene are SGHAT and FQNNGV. Written as DNA, the CDR3 is TGTGCCAGCAGCTTAAGTGAAGGGCTAGCGGGAGGGAATGAGCAGTTCTTC. Its protein is CASSLSEGLAGGNEQFF.

The genes are TRBV6-5 and TRBJ1-2; TRBD1 aligns across 9 bases. CDR1 and CDR2 (germline): MNHEY, SVGAGI. The junction had 9 bases not matched to a gene; V was cut back by 4 bases and J by 6 bases. CDR3 length: 15 residues. In DNA form, the CDR3 reads TGTGCCAGCAGTTTCCACCGGGACAGGGAGGATGGCTACACCTTC. It codes for CASSFHRDREDGYTF.

The chain has TRBV12-3 or TRBV12-4 and TRBJ1-1; D is ambiguous. The CDR3 is 13 residues long. The V and J ends lost 5 bases and 1 base respectively, with 8 bases between them. The CDR3: CASSITENTEAFF. The CDR3 bases are TGTGCCAGCAGTATAACTGAGAACACTGAAGCTTTCTTT.

The chain links TRBV7-3 to TRBJ2-3, with D perhaps matching TRBD2 (6 bases). Trimming removed 0 bases at V and 2 bases at J, with 12 bases between. Germline assignment: CDR1 SGHTA and CDR2 FQGTGA. The CDR3 consists of 16 residues. For the CDR3, the DNA is TGTGCCAGCAGCTTAACGGGTGGGACTTACACAGATACGCAGTATTTT. Protein product: CASSLTGGTYTDTQYF.

The chain carries TRBV5-4 and TRBJ1-6; D is uncertain. Trimming cost V 0 bases and J 10 bases, with 17 bases left between them. The germline V gene has CDR1 SGHNT and CDR2 YYREEE (reference sequence). The CDR3 spans 16 residues. Here the CDR3 reads CASSLAGLGRESPLHF. CDR3 bases: TGTGCCAGCAGCTTGGCTGGTCTGGGAAGAGAATCACCCCTCCACTTT.

This clonotype appeared a few times. The V call is TRBV29-1, the J call TRBJ2-3, with D uncertain. CDR3 length equals 12 residues. Germline V gives CDR1 SQVTM, CDR2 ANQGSEA. Trimming left V 3 bases short and J 3 bases short, with 7 bases between. The CDR3 region has the DNA TGCAGCGTTGACCCAGCGACAGATACGCAGTATTTT. As protein: CSVDPATDTQYF.

The J gene is TRBJ2-1, the V gene TRBV5-5; TRBD2 agrees at 9 bases. From germline, CDR1 is SGHKS and CDR2 YYEKEE (reference sequence). V gave up 7 bases and J gave up 8 bases; unmatched junction bases: 16. The CDR3 totals 16 residues. CDR3 in DNA: TGTGCCAGCCCCGGGGACGCGGGAGGGGTTGAGGATGAGCAGTTCTTC. Its protein is CASPGDAGGVEDEQFF.

The chain combines TRBV20-1 with TRBJ2-1; D is ambiguous. V was pared by 0 bases and J by 7 bases, with 13 bases between. Germline loops: CDR1 DFQATT, CDR2 SNEGSKA (reference sequence). This CDR3 spans 14 amino acids. The CDR3 region has the DNA TGCAGTGCTAGAGATACCCGGTTTTGGAATGAGCAGTTCTTC. Translated, it gives CSARDTRFWNEQFF.

This clonotype has more than one count but fewer than ten. The chain recombines TRBV20-1 with TRBJ2-7; 10 positions match TRBD2. Germline loops: CDR1 DFQATT, CDR2 SNEGSKA (reference sequence). The CDR3 extends over 16 amino acids. The trim removed 1 base at V and 3 bases at J, leaving 9 bases unmatched. CDR3 sequence: CSARAHLAGAVYEQYF. The CDR3 DNA reads as TGCAGTGCTAGAGCACACCTAGCGGGAGCGGTCTACGAGCAGTACTTC.

The chain joins TRBV5-1 to TRBJ2-3; D perhaps matches TRBD1 (6 bases). Per germline, CDR1 SGHRS and CDR2 YFSETQ. The CDR3 contains 13 residues. Trimming took off 9 bases at V and 0 bases at J, with 11 bases between the two ends. CDR3 protein: CATRQVSTDTQYF. Here the CDR3 DNA reads TGCGCCACCCGACAGGTTAGCACAGATACGCAGTATTTT. The complete variable domain, with remaining parts taken from reference TRBV5-1 and TRBJ2-3, reads KAGVTQTPRYLIKTRGQQVTLSCSPISGHRSVSWYQQTPGQGLQFLFEYFSETQRNKGNFPGRFSGRQFSNSRSEMNVSTLELGDSALYLCATRQVSTDTQYFGPGTRLTVL.

The rearrangement joins TRBV20-1 to TRBJ2-7; 9 positions match TRBD2. Germline V CDR1 and CDR2: DFQATT, SNEGSKA (reference sequence). There are 13 residues in the CDR3. V lost 6 bases to trimming and J lost 3 bases; unmatched junction nucleotides: 6. CDR3 loop: CSAEPSGIYEQYF. The CDR3 nucleotides are TGCAGTGCAGAACCTAGCGGGATCTACGAGCAGTACTTC.

The CDR3 region is CASRGRLWEQYF. CDR3 bases: TGTGCCAGCAGGGGCCGGTTGTGGGAGCAGTACTTC. J is TRBJ2-7 and V is TRBV6-2 or TRBV6-3; no reliable D call. Trimming took 6 bases from V and 7 from J, leaving 13 bases between them. Germline CDR1 is MNHEY and CDR2 is SVGEGT. There are 12 residues in the CDR3.

V is TRBV18 and J is TRBJ1-2, with D unresolved. The CDR3 runs to 14 residues. Germline CDR1 reads KGHSH; CDR2 reads LQKENI. The V and J ends lost 2 bases and 5 bases respectively, with 12 bases between them. CDR3: CASSPGQAGYGYTF. CDR3 in DNA: TGTGCCAGCTCACCAGGGCAGGCCGGGTATGGCTACACCTTC.

Many counts were recorded for this clonotype. This sequence joins TRBV5-1 and TRBJ2-7; 9 bases fit TRBD1. CDR3 length: 15 residues. Trimming removed 4 bases from V and 0 bases from J; junction bases left unmatched: 5. From germline, CDR1 is SGHRS and CDR2 YFSETQ. The CDR3 reads CASSLGQGSSYEQYF. As DNA, the CDR3 is TGCGCCAGCAGCCTGGGACAGGGAAGCTCCTACGAGCAGTACTTC.

This clonotype turned up a few times. This chain uses TRBV9 with TRBJ1-1, with 8 bases fitting TRBD1. The junction had 1 base not matched to a gene; V was cut back by 2 bases and J by 1 base. The CDR3 covers 14 residues. Germline V gene data show CDR1 as SGDLS and CDR2 as YYNGEE. The CDR3 spells CASSVTGANTEAFF. As DNA, the CDR3 is TGTGCCAGCAGCGTGACAGGGGCGAACACTGAAGCTTTCTTT.